The 9 T cell receptor beta chains reported below all come from one sample, sequenced in a study of PD-1 blockade in classical Hodgkin lymphoma. Each of the patients experienced relapse following autologous stem cell transplantation, and their brentuximab vedotin exposure differed. Sequenced by immunoSEQ multiplex PCR; TCRdb stores in-frame clones only, minus some. Among some 23,000 clones listed, approximately 74% were seen once. The input for sequencing was peripheral blood mononuclear cells (PBMCs), taken at baseline. These receptors were taken from a human donor with classical Hodgkin lymphoma.

The chain couples TRBV27 to TRBJ2-7; no reliable D call. In germline, CDR1 is MNHEY, CDR2 SMNVEV (reference sequence). V was shortened by 7 bases and J by 7 bases, with 5 bases between the two germline ends. There are 9 residues in the CDR3. CDR3 DNA sequence: TGTGCCAGCATTCGGGAGCAGTACTTC. Amino acid sequence: CASIREQYF.

This clone was seen a single time. The chain combines TRBV7-6 with TRBJ2-7; D possibly corresponds to TRBD2 (5 bases). Germline V gene sequence: CDR1 SGHVS, CDR2 FNYEAQ. The CDR3 totals 14 residues. V was trimmed by 3 bases and J by 4 bases, leaving 13 bases between them. The CDR3 nucleotides are TGTGCCAGCAGCTTGGGAGTCGTATCGTACGAGCAGTACTTC. Translating gives CASSLGVVSYEQYF.

The chain couples TRBV10-3 to TRBJ2-2, with TRBD1 matching 7 bases. Trimming took 0 bases from V and 1 from J; bases not matched to a gene: 2. CDR1 and CDR2 (germline): ENHRY, SYGVKD. CDR3 length: 16 residues. CDR3 nucleotide sequence: TGTGCCATCAGTGAGTCCCCAGGGGGGAACACCGGGGAGCTGTTTTTT. Translation gives CAISESPGGNTGELFF.

This clone appeared many times. The chain employs TRBV5-5 and TRBJ2-5; D uncertain. CDR1 SGHKS and CDR2 YYEKEE come from the germline V gene (reference sequence). V lost 1 base and J 3 bases, leaving 19 bases between the germline ends. This CDR3 contains 17 residues. The chain's CDR3 is CASSLLFASSLKETQYF. The CDR3 region has the DNA TGTGCCAGCAGCTTGCTGTTTGCCAGTTCTCTCAAAGAGACCCAGTACTTC.

The chain uses TRBV18 and TRBJ1-2; tentatively, D is TRBD1 (5 bases). Germline loops: CDR1 KGHSH, CDR2 LQKENI. V was clipped by 1 base and J by 1 base, with 13 bases between them. This CDR3 is built from 16 residues. The CDR3 sequence: CASSPRVGTLNYGYTF. The CDR3 DNA follows: TGTGCCAGCTCACCACGTGTCGGGACCCTTAACTATGGCTACACCTTC.

The rearrangement joins TRBV14 to TRBJ1-1; D is uncertain. Trimming cost V 4 bases and J 0 bases, with 6 bases left between them. The V gene's germline CDR1 is SGHDN and CDR2 FVKESK. This CDR3 is 13 amino acids long. The CDR3 here is CASSRAMNTEAFF. The CDR3 DNA reads as TGTGCCAGCAGCCGGGCAATGAACACTGAAGCTTTCTTT. The full variable domain, its missing parts supplied by reference TRBV14 and TRBJ1-1, is EAGVTQFPSHSVIEKGQTVTLRCDPISGHDNLYWYRRVMGKEIKFLLHFVKESKQDESGMPNNRFLAERTGGTYSTLKVQPAELEDSGVYFCASSRAMNTEAFFGQGTRLTVV.

This chain links TRBV4-1 with TRBJ1-5, with TRBD1 identical over 9 bases. Per germline, CDR1 MGHRA and CDR2 YSYEKL. The CDR3 totals 15 residues. Trimming removed 3 bases from V and 1 base from J; junction bases left unmatched: 1. CDR3 region: CASSHGTGSNQPQHF. CDR3 bases: TGCGCCAGCAGCCACGGGACAGGGAGCAATCAGCCCCAGCATTTT.

The V call is TRBV13, the J call TRBJ2-3, with TRBD2 identical over 9 bases. The CDR3 has 15 amino acids. Germline CDR1 PRHDT, CDR2 FYEKMQ (reference sequence). With 3 bases clipped from V and 8 bases from J, the junction kept 9 bases outside the gene matches. The CDR3 here is CASSFGERGVPTQYF. In DNA, the CDR3 is TGTGCCAGCAGCTTCGGTGAGCGGGGGGTTCCTACGCAGTATTTT.

This chain's CDR3 is CASSSSLLATGELFF. CDR3 nucleotides: TGTGCCAGCAGCTCGAGTCTGCTAGCTACCGGGGAGCTGTTTTTT. This sequence joins TRBV5-4 and TRBJ2-2; tentatively, D is TRBD2 (5 bases). The length of the CDR3 is 15 residues. V gave up 3 bases and J gave up 5 bases, with 14 bases separating them. The germline CDR1 and CDR2 sequences are SGHNT and YYREEE (reference sequence).